The clone carrying this T cell receptor (beta chain) came up a few times. Germline CDR1 KGHDR, CDR2 SFDVKD. V gave up 4 bases and J gave up 4 bases, with 10 bases separating them. The CDR3 covers 13 residues. This sample was taken from a study of response to subunit inactivated influenza vaccine. MiXCR was run by TCRdb on the RT-PCR reads, yielding one entry per CDR3 protein. The sample shows hundreds of thousands of distinct CDR3 sequences, over 11% of them seen only once. This chain connects TRBV24-1 to TRBJ2-7; D might be TRBD1 or TRBD2, each matching 5 bases. The sample consisted of PBMCs from blood, taken less than 15 days before vaccination. This TCR derives from a man in his forties or fifties who received an inactivated influenza vaccine. The CDR3 DNA follows: TGTGCCACCAGTGAGGGGGTTAGTTACGAGCAGTACTTC. It yields the protein CATSEGVSYEQYF.